This T cell receptor (beta chain) is from a study of identical twins. The CDR3 has 13 residues. CDR1 DFQATT and CDR2 SNEGSKA come from the germline V gene (reference sequence). The J segment lost 0 bases and the V segment lost 6 bases, leaving 5 bases of the junction unmatched. A single record per CDR3 protein comes from TCRdb applying MiXCR to the 5' RACE reads. The table lists about 460,000 distinct CDR3 sequences, 13% to 15% of them singletons. At least ten counts were recorded for this clonotype. This same sample was also taken into another study, of yellow fever vaccine responses in identical twins.

The sequence derives from a woman aged 18-30 years in good health. This chain connects TRBV20-1 to TRBJ2-7, with 7 bases that match TRBD1. Sequencing input: CD4+ T cells sorted from blood. The DNA of the CDR3 is TGCAGTGCACCGGGACAGAGCTCCTACGAGCAGTACTTC. Protein product: CSAPGQSSYEQYF.